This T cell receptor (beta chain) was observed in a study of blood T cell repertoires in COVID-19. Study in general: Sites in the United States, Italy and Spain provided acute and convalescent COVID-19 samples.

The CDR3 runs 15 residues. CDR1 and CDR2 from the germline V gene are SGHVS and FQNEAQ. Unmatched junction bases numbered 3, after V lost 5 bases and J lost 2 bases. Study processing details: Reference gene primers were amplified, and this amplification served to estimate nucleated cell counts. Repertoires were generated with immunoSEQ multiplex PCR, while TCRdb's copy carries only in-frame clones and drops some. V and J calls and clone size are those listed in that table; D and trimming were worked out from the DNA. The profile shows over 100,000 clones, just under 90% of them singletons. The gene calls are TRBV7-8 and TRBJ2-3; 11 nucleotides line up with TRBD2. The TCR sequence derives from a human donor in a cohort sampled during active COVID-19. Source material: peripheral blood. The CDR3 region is CASSPGLAATDTQYF. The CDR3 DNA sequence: TGTGCCAGCAGCCCGGGACTAGCGGCCACAGATACGCAGTATTTT. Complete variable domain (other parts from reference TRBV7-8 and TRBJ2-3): GAGVSQSPRYKVAKRGQDVALRCDPISGHVSLFWYQQALGQGPEFLTYFQNEAQLDKSGLPSDRFFAERPEGSVSTLKIQRTQQEDSAVYLCASSPGLAATDTQYFGPGTRLTVL.